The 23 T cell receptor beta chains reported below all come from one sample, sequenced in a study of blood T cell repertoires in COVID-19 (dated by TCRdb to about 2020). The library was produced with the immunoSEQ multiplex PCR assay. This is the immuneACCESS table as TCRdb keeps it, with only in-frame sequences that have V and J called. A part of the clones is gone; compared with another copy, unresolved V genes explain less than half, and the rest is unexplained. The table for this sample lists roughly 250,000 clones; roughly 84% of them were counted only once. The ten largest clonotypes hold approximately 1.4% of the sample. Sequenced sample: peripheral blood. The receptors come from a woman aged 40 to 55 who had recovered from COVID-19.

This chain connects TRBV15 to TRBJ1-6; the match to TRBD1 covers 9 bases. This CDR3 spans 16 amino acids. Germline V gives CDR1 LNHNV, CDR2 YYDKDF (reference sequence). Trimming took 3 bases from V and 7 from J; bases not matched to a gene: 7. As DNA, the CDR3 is TGTGCCACCAGCAGGGACAGGGGTGGTTGGAATTCACCCCTCCACTTT. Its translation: CATSRDRGGWNSPLHF. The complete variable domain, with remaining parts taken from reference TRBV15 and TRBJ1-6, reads DAMVIQNPRYQVTQFGKPVTLSCSQTLNHNVMYWYQQKSSQAPKLLFHYYDKDFNNEADTPDNFQSRRPNTSFCFLDIRSPGLGDTAMYLCATSRDRGGWNSPLHFGNGTRLTVT.

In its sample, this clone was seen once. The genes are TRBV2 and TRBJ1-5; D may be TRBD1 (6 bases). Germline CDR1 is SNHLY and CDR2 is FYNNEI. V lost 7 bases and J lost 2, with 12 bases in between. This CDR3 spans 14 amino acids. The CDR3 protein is CASNQNRGNQPQHF. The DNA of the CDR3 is TGTGCCAGCAACCAAAACAGGGGCAATCAGCCCCAGCATTTT. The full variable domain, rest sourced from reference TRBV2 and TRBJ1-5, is EPEVTQTPSHQVTQMGQEVILRCVPISNHLYFYWYRQILGQKVEFLVSFYNNEISEKSEIFDDQFSVERPDGSNFTLKIRSTKLEDSAMYFCASNQNRGNQPQHFGDGTRLSIL.

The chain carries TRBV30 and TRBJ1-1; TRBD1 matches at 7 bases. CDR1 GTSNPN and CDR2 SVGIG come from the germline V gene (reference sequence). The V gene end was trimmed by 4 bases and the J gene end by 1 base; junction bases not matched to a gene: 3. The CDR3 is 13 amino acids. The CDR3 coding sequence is TGTGCCTGGACGGGACAGCCGAACACTGAAGCTTTCTTT. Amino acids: CAWTGQPNTEAFF.

The CDR3 is CASVLPRRTGVVNEQFF. The CDR3 coding sequence is TGTGCCAGCGTACTACCCCGGCGGACAGGGGTCGTGAATGAGCAGTTCTTC. The V gene is TRBV2, the J gene TRBJ2-1; 9 bases map to TRBD1. Per the germline V gene, CDR1 is SNHLY and CDR2 is FYNNEI. The ends lost 8 bases at V and 7 bases at J; junction bases unmatched: 18. This CDR3 region has 17 residues.

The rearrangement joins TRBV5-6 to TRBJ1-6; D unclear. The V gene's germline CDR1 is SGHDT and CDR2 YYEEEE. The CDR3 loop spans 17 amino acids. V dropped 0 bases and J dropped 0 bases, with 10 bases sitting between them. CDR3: CASSLGSGSSYNSPLHF. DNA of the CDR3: TGTGCCAGCAGCTTGGGGTCAGGCAGCTCCTATAATTCACCCCTCCACTTT.

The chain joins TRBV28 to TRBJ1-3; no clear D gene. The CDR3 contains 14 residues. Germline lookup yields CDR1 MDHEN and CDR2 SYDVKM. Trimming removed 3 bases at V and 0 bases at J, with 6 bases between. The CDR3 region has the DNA TGTGCCAGCAGTTTCGTGAGCTCTGGAAACACCATATATTTT. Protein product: CASSFVSSGNTIYF. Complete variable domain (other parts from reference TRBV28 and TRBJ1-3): DVKVTQSSRYLVKRTGEKVFLECVQDMDHENMFWYRQDPGLGLRLIYFSYDVKMKEKGDIPEGYSVSREKKERFSLILESASTNQTSMYLCASSFVSSGNTIYFGEGSWLTVV.

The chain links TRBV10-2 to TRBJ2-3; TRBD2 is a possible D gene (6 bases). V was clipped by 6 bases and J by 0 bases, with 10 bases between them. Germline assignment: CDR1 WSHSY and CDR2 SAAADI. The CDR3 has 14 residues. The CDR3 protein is CASRRRASTDTQYF. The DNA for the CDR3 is TGCGCCAGCAGGAGGAGGGCTAGCACAGATACGCAGTATTTT.

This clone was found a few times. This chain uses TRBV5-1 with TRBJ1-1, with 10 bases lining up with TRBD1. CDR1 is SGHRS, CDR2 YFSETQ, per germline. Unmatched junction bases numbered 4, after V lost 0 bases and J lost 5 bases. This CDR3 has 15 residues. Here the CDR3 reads CASSLGDRGGTEAFF. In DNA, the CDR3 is TGCGCCAGCAGCTTGGGGGACAGGGGAGGGACTGAAGCTTTCTTT.

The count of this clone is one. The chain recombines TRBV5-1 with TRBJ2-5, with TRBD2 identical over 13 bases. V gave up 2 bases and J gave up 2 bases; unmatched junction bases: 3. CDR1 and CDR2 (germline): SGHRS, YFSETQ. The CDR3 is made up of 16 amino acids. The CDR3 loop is CASSLGLAGAQETQYF. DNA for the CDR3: TGCGCCAGCAGCTTAGGACTAGCGGGGGCACAAGAGACCCAGTACTTC.

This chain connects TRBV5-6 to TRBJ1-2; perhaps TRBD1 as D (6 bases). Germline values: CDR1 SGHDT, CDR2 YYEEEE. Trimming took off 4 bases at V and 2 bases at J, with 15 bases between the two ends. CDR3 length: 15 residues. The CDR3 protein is CASSRGRGQNYGYTF. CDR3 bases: TGTGCCAGCAGCCGCGGGCGGGGGCAGAACTATGGCTACACCTTC.

CDR3 bases: TGTGCCAGCAGTTCATACAGGGGTGCTCCTCTGGGTCAGCCCCAGCATTTT. Translation: CASSSYRGAPLGQPQHF. This rearrangement joins TRBV28 to TRBJ1-5; 7 bases match TRBD1. J was trimmed by 6 bases and V by 4 bases; bases with no gene match: 15. Germline V gives CDR1 MDHEN, CDR2 SYDVKM. The CDR3 contains 17 residues.

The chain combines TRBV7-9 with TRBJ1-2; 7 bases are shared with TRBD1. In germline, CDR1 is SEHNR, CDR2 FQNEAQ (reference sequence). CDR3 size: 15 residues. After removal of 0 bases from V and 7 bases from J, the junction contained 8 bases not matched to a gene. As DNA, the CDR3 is TGTGCCAGCAGCTTAGCGGACAGGCCTGGGGGTGGCTACACCTTC. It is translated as CASSLADRPGGGYTF.

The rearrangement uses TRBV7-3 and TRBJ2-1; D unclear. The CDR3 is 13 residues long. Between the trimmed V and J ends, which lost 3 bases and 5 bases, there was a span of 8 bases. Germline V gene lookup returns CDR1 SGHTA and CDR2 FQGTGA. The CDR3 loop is CASSLSPDNEQFF. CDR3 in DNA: TGTGCCAGCAGCTTGTCTCCCGACAATGAGCAGTTCTTC.

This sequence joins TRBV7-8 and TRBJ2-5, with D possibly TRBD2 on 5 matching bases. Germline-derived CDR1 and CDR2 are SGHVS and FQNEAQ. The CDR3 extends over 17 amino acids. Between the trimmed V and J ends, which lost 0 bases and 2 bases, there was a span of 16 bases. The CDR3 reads CASSLAGSYYLQETQYF. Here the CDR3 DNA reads TGTGCCAGCAGCTTAGCGGGGAGCTACTACCTTCAAGAGACCCAGTACTTC. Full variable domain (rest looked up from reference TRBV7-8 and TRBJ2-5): GAGVSQSPRYKVAKRGQDVALRCDPISGHVSLFWYQQALGQGPEFLTYFQNEAQLDKSGLPSDRFFAERPEGSVSTLKIQRTQQEDSAVYLCASSLAGSYYLQETQYFGPGTRLLVL.

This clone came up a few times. CDR3 nucleotide sequence: TGTGCCAGCAGCCCTTCGACTGGGAGCACCTATAATTCACCCCTCCACTTT. Amino acids: CASSPSTGSTYNSPLHF. The chain has TRBV9 and TRBJ1-6; no definite D call. Trimming shortened V by 4 bases and J by 2 bases, and 16 bases separated the two germline ends. Germline CDR1 SGDLS, CDR2 YYNGEE. This CDR3 contains 17 residues. Variable domain in full (rest from reference TRBV9 and TRBJ1-6): DSGVTQTPKHLITATGQRVTLRCSPRSGDLSVYWYQQSLDQGLQFLIQYYNGEERAKGNILERFSAQQFPDLHSELNLSSLELGDSALYFCASSPSTGSTYNSPLHFGNGTRLTVT.

CDR3 sequence: CASSYGGGGETQYF. DNA for the CDR3: TGTGCCAGCAGTTATGGCGGGGGGGGAGAGACCCAGTACTTC. The genes are TRBV28 and TRBJ2-5; 9 bases line up with TRBD2. The trim removed 4 bases at V and 4 bases at J, leaving 4 bases unmatched. This CDR3 has 14 amino acids. Germline V gene sequence: CDR1 MDHEN, CDR2 SYDVKM.

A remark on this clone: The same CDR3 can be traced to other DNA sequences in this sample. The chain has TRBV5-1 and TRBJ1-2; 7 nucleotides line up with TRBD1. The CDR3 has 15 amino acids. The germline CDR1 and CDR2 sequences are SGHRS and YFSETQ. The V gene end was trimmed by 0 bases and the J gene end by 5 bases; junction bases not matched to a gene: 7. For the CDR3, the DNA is TGCGCCAGCAGCTTGGGGACAGGAACGCTATATGGCTACACCTTC. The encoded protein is CASSLGTGTLYGYTF.

The CDR3 region has the DNA TGTGCCAGCAGCCCCCCCGGGGGAGGCTCCTACAATGAGCAGTTCTTC. Translated: CASSPPGGGSYNEQFF. The chain recombines TRBV7-9 with TRBJ2-1; tentative D call: TRBD2 (6 bases). The germline V gene has CDR1 SEHNR and CDR2 FQNEAQ (reference sequence). Deletions cut 5 bases from V and 0 bases from J, with 14 bases between. The CDR3 sequence is 16 residues long.

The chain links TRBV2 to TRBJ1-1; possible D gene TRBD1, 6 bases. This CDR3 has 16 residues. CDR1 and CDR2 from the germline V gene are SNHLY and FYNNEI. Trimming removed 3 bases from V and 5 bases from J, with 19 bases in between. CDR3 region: CASSDTPQGISTEAFF. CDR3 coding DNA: TGTGCCAGCAGTGACACCCCACAGGGAATTTCGACTGAAGCTTTCTTT.

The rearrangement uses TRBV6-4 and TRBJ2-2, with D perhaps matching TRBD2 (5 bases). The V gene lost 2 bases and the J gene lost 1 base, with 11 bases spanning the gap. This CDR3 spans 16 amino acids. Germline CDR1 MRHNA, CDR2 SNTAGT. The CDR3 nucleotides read TGTGCCAGCAGTGACGAGGCGGCGGGGAACACCGGGGAGCTGTTTTTT. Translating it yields CASSDEAAGNTGELFF.

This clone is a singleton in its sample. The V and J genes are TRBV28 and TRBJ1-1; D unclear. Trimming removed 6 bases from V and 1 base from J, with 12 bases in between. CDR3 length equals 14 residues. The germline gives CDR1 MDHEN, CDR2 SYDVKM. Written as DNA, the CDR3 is TGTGCCAGCAGCCCCCAGACTTCGAACACTGAAGCTTTCTTT. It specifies CASSPQTSNTEAFF.

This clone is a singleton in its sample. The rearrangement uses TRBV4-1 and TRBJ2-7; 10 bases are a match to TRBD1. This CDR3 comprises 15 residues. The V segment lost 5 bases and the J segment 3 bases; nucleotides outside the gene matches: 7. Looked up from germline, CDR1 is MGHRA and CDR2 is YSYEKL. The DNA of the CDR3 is TGCGCCAGCAGCTATTTCCGGGACAGGGGCTACGAGCAGTACTTC. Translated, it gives CASSYFRDRGYEQYF.

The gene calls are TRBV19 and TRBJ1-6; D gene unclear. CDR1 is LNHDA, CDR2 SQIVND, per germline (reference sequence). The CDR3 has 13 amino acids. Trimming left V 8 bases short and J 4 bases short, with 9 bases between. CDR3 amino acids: CASLEGYNSPLHF. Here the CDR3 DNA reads TGTGCCAGTCTAGAAGGATATAATTCACCCCTCCACTTT.